Presented here are 22 T cell receptor beta chains from one specimen sequenced in a study of identical twins. TCRdb re-derived calls from the 5' RACE reads in MiXCR, one entry per CDR3 protein. The sample holds 420,000 or so distinct CDR3 sequences, about a fifth seen once. Sequenced material: naive T cells sorted from blood. Receptor source: a man aged 50-60 years in good health.

The table lists this clonotype with a few counts. The chain carries TRBV5-6 and TRBJ2-7; tentatively, D is TRBD1 (5 bases). Trimming shortened V by 0 bases and J by 4 bases, and 8 bases separated the two germline ends. CDR1 and CDR2 (germline): SGHDT, YYEEEE. The CDR3 covers 13 residues. CDR3 in DNA: TGTGCCAGCAGCTTGGCCAGGGAATACGAGCAGTACTTC. It yields the protein CASSLAREYEQYF.

There are a few counts of this clonotype. Mismatch with germline at one junction end may stem from a read error. The CDR3 DNA reads as TGTGCCATCGGTGAGACAGGGGGTGCCGGAGGCTACACCTTC. Translated: CAIGETGGAGGYTF. The chain uses TRBV10-3 and TRBJ1-2, with 9 bases fitting TRBD1. The length of the CDR3 is 14 residues. Germline V gene sequence: CDR1 ENHRY, CDR2 SYGVKD.

The chain couples TRBV14 to TRBJ2-5; D gene unclear. Trimming took off 0 bases at V and 4 bases at J, with 6 bases between the two ends. The CDR3 has 13 residues. Germline loops: CDR1 SGHDN, CDR2 FVKESK. The CDR3 nucleotides read TGTGCCAGCAGCCAAGAACAGCGAGAGACCCAGTACTTC. Its protein product is CASSQEQRETQYF. Full variable domain (outside the CDR3, taken from reference TRBV14 and TRBJ2-5): EAGVTQFPSHSVIEKGQTVTLRCDPISGHDNLYWYRRVMGKEIKFLLHFVKESKQDESGMPNNRFLAERTGGTYSTLKVQPAELEDSGVYFCASSQEQRETQYFGPGTRLLVL.

This clonotype turned up a few times. The V gene is TRBV29-1, the J gene TRBJ1-3; D perhaps matches TRBD1 (6 bases). From germline, CDR1 is SQVTM and CDR2 ANQGSEA. This CDR3 comprises 13 residues. Deletions cut 7 bases from V and 0 bases from J, with 10 bases between. The CDR3 spells CSATQGSGNTIYF. In DNA form, the CDR3 reads TGCAGCGCGACACAGGGCTCTGGAAACACCATATATTTT.

The chain recombines TRBV19 with TRBJ2-1, with 8 bases fitting TRBD1. The V and J ends lost 8 bases and 5 bases, in that order; junction bases with no gene match: 11. Germline V lookup: CDR1 LNHDA, CDR2 SQIVND (reference sequence). The CDR3 has 15 residues. CDR3 in amino acids: CASAGWTGLHNEQFF. CDR3 bases: TGTGCCAGTGCCGGATGGACAGGGCTGCACAATGAGCAGTTCTTC.

The chain joins TRBV4-3 to TRBJ2-7; 7 bases line up with TRBD1. The germline gives CDR1 LGHNA, CDR2 YSLEER. Losses at the gene ends were 1 base for V and 0 bases for J; bases not matched to a gene: 3. The CDR3 loop spans 15 amino acids. In nucleotides, the CDR3 is TGCGCCAGCAGCCAAGTTTGGGACAGCTCCTACGAGCAGTACTTC. As protein: CASSQVWDSSYEQYF.

This clonotype was detected only once. The chain is built from TRBV14 and TRBJ1-6, with D unclear. This CDR3 is 17 amino acids long. Trimming removed 0 bases at V and 0 bases at J, with 9 bases between. From germline, CDR1 is SGHDN and CDR2 FVKESK. CDR3 loop: CASSQDAADSYNSPLHF. The CDR3 region has the DNA TGTGCCAGCAGCCAAGATGCGGCAGACTCCTATAATTCACCCCTCCACTTT.

V is TRBV6-5 and J is TRBJ1-3, with D possibly TRBD1 on 6 matching bases. V was pared by 0 bases and J by 0 bases, with 9 bases between. The germline V gene encodes CDR1 MNHEY and CDR2 SVGAGI. There are 16 residues in the CDR3. CDR3 sequence reads: CASSYSETGSGNTIYF. In nucleotides, the CDR3 is TGTGCCAGCAGTTACTCAGAGACAGGCTCTGGAAACACCATATATTTT.

The chain has TRBV21-1 and TRBJ2-7. TRBV21-1 is an annotated pseudogene. This CDR3 comprises 12 residues. In DNA, the CDR3 is TGTGCCAGCAGAAGCCCAACGTGGGAGCAGTACTTC. Translation gives CASRSPTWEQYF.

This clonotype has only a few counts. This chain connects TRBV24-1 to TRBJ2-2; D is possibly TRBD1 (6 bases). The CDR3 runs 13 residues. Germline V CDR1 and CDR2: KGHDR, SFDVKD. Trimming pared 8 bases from V and 3 bases from J, leaving 9 bases between. The CDR3 spells CATKDSDTGELFF. In DNA form, the CDR3 reads TGTGCCACCAAGGACAGTGACACCGGGGAGCTGTTTTTT.

This chain connects TRBV5-5 to TRBJ2-5; TRBD2 aligns across 7 bases. Unmatched junction bases numbered 11, after V lost 3 bases and J lost 0 bases. Germline CDR1 and CDR2: SGHKS and YYEKEE (reference sequence). This CDR3 is built from 17 residues. In DNA, the CDR3 is TGTGCCAGCAGCTCCGCCTGGGGGGGGGTCTACCAAGAGACCCAGTACTTC. Translating gives CASSSAWGGVYQETQYF.

Only a few counts were recorded for this clonotype. This sequence joins TRBV7-9 and TRBJ1-1, with no clear D. From germline, CDR1 is SEHNR and CDR2 FQNEAQ (reference sequence). The V and J ends lost 5 bases and 6 bases respectively, with 7 bases between them. CDR3 length: 11 residues. CDR3 loop: CASSQAAEAFF. The CDR3 DNA reads as TGTGCCAGCAGCCAGGCCGCTGAAGCTTTCTTT.

The table lists this clonotype with a few counts. The chain combines TRBV25-1 with TRBJ2-7; TRBD2 matches at 10 bases. Germline V gene sequence: CDR1 MGHDK, CDR2 SYGVNS. This CDR3 comprises 11 residues. V dropped 10 bases and J dropped 4; count of bases not matched to a gene: 1. Here the CDR3 reads CATSGGYEQYF. The CDR3 DNA follows: TGTGCCACTAGCGGGGGTTACGAGCAGTACTTC.

This chain joins TRBV7-6 and TRBJ2-1, with D possibly matching TRBD2 (6 bases). V was pared by 1 base and J by 9 bases, with 13 bases between. The germline gives CDR1 SGHVS, CDR2 FNYEAQ. The CDR3 has 14 amino acids. The chain's CDR3 is CASSLGGGSGEQFF. In nucleotides, the CDR3 is TGTGCCAGCAGCTTAGGCGGAGGGAGCGGTGAGCAGTTCTTC.

V is TRBV6-5 and J is TRBJ1-6; 9 nucleotides agree with TRBD1. Germline-derived CDR1 and CDR2 are MNHEY and SVGAGI. The V segment lost 2 bases and the J segment 4 bases; nucleotides outside the gene matches: 0. The CDR3 has 15 residues. The DNA for the CDR3 is TGTGCCAGCAGTTACGGACAGGGGTATAATTCACCCCTCCACTTT. It yields the protein CASSYGQGYNSPLHF.

This clonotype was seen at least ten times. The V gene is TRBV7-9, the J gene TRBJ2-3, with 11 positions matching TRBD2. V dropped 0 bases and J dropped 2; count of bases not matched to a gene: 1. The CDR3 is made up of 16 amino acids. From germline, CDR1 is SEHNR and CDR2 FQNEAQ (reference sequence). This CDR3 is CASSLALAGDTDTQYF. The DNA of the CDR3 is TGTGCCAGCAGCTTAGCACTAGCGGGAGACACAGATACGCAGTATTTT.

This clonotype showed up just a few times. The genes are TRBV29-1 and TRBJ1-2; D call uncertain. The CDR3 totals 13 residues. CDR1 is SQVTM and CDR2 is ANQGSEA in the germline V gene. The ends were cut back, 1 base at V and 8 bases at J, with 14 bases in the middle. The CDR3 loop reads CSVEATPFRGYTF. The CDR3 DNA reads as TGCAGCGTTGAAGCGACCCCTTTTCGGGGCTACACCTTC.

The chain has TRBV4-2 and TRBJ2-3, with 16 bases aligning to TRBD2. The CDR3 spans 19 residues. CDR1 and CDR2 (germline): LGHNA, YNFKEQ. The trim removed 4 bases at V and 0 bases at J, leaving 7 bases unmatched. The CDR3 is CASSLGTSGGAASTDTQYF. The CDR3, as DNA: TGTGCCAGCAGCCTAGGGACTAGCGGGGGGGCCGCTAGCACAGATACGCAGTATTTT.

This clonotype was detected only a few times. This chain joins TRBV30 and TRBJ2-4; D might be TRBD2 (5 bases). V was clipped by 1 base and J by 2 bases, with 9 bases between them. The CDR3 is 14 amino acids. The germline V gene has CDR1 GTSNPN and CDR2 SVGIG (reference sequence). The CDR3 region has the DNA TGTGCCTGGAGTGGAAGGGAGTCCAAAAACATTCAGTACTTC. Translation gives CAWSGRESKNIQYF.

The V call is TRBV10-3, the J call TRBJ1-5; 9 nucleotides agree with TRBD1. Trimming removed 4 bases from V and 2 bases from J; junction bases left unmatched: 0. Germline values: CDR1 ENHRY, CDR2 SYGVKD. The CDR3 consists of 14 residues. The CDR3 coding sequence is TGTGCCATCAGTGGGACAGGGGGCAATCAGCCCCAGCATTTT. As protein: CAISGTGGNQPQHF.

This clonotype was observed a handful of times. The gene calls are TRBV29-1 and TRBJ2-7; perhaps TRBD1 as D (5 bases). CDR3 length: 14 amino acids. The V and J ends lost 1 base and 0 bases respectively, with 10 bases between them. Per the germline V gene, CDR1 is SQVTM and CDR2 is ANQGSEA. CDR3 bases: TGCAGCGTTGAAGTTCCGGACAACTCCTACGAGCAGTACTTC. This translates into CSVEVPDNSYEQYF.

The chain employs TRBV5-1 and TRBJ1-1; 9 bases map to TRBD1. J gave up 6 bases and V 0 bases, and 6 bases lay outside the gene matches. In germline, CDR1 is SGHRS, CDR2 YFSETQ. This CDR3 has 15 amino acids. CDR3 nucleotides: TGCGCCAGCAGCTTGGGCGGACAGGGGAGGTCTGAAGCTTTCTTT. Translating it yields CASSLGGQGRSEAFF.